These 28 T cell receptor beta chains share one sample of origin, sequenced in a study of T-cell memory formation after mild COVID-19. MiXCR, applied by TCRdb to the 5' RACE reads, yields one record per CDR3 protein. Of about 310,000 distinct CDR3 sequences in the sample, more than 15% were seen once. The source material was PBMCs or a T cell subset sorted from them (not recorded which). The receptors originated from a man aged 18-30 years who had mild COVID-19 (a few samples of this study predate the infection). Cell type and time point are not known.

This clonotype has only a few counts. The chain has TRBV7-2 and TRBJ2-7, with 9 bases that match TRBD1. CDR1 and CDR2 from the germline V gene are SGHTA and FQGNSA. The ends lost 5 bases at V and 7 bases at J; junction bases unmatched: 9. CDR3 length equals 14 residues. The CDR3 DNA follows: TGTGCCAGCAGCCCCCGGGACAGGGTGGGTGAGCAGTACTTC. Protein product: CASSPRDRVGEQYF.

The chain joins TRBV5-6 to TRBJ2-3, with D perhaps being TRBD1 or TRBD2 (5 bases each). The V and J ends lost 1 base and 10 bases respectively, with 10 bases between them. In germline, CDR1 is SGHDT, CDR2 YYEEEE. The CDR3 length is 12 residues. CDR3 in amino acids: CASSLSGAPQYF. The CDR3 bases are TGTGCCAGCAGCTTGTCCGGGGCACCGCAGTATTTT.

The chain carries TRBV6-5 and TRBJ1-6; D is unresolved. Trimming took 2 bases from V and 13 from J, leaving 9 bases between them. CDR1 is MNHEY and CDR2 is SVGAGI in the germline V gene. The CDR3 loop spans 12 amino acids. As DNA, the CDR3 is TGTGCCAGCAGTTACCGGTTTTCCCCCCTCCACTTT. Its protein product is CASSYRFSPLHF.

A few counts support this clonotype. The chain uses TRBV4-2 and TRBJ2-6; possibly TRBD1 or TRBD2 for D (5 bases each). V lost 5 bases and J 0 bases, leaving 11 bases between the germline ends. This CDR3 region has 16 residues. In germline, CDR1 is LGHNA, CDR2 YNFKEQ. CDR3 sequence (DNA): TGTGCCAGCAGCGACCGGGACGGCTCTGGGGCCAACGTCCTGACTTTC. Its protein is CASSDRDGSGANVLTF.

This clonotype was recorded a few times. This chain uses TRBV4-3 with TRBJ1-2; no firm D call. Trimming took off 0 bases at V and 8 bases at J, with 10 bases between the two ends. The CDR3 totals 13 residues. Per germline, CDR1 LGHNA and CDR2 YSLEER. The CDR3 region is CASSQDWALGYTF. The CDR3 DNA sequence: TGCGCCAGCAGCCAAGATTGGGCTTTAGGCTACACCTTC.

This clonotype was seen many times. In DNA, the CDR3 is TGTGCCAGCAGTCGCCTTTACACCTACGAGCAGTACTTC. It translates to CASSRLYTYEQYF. The genes are TRBV27 and TRBJ2-7; D uncertain. The V end lost 5 bases, the J end lost 2 bases, and 10 bases lay between the germline ends. The CDR3 runs 13 residues. Germline-derived CDR1 and CDR2 are MNHEY and SMNVEV (reference sequence).

This clonotype has a handful of counts. The chain combines TRBV10-3 with TRBJ1-4, with 7 bases that match TRBD1. Per the germline V gene, CDR1 is ENHRY and CDR2 is SYGVKD. Losses at the gene ends were 5 bases for V and 8 bases for J; bases not matched to a gene: 11. The CDR3 is 15 residues long. The CDR3 sequence is CAISKGGAHREKLFF. CDR3 DNA sequence: TGTGCCATCAGTAAAGGGGGCGCTCATAGAGAAAAACTGTTTTTT.

With respect to this clonotype: A read error may account for a junction end that differs from germline. V and J are TRBV20-1 and TRBJ2-1; no firm D call. CDR3 length: 11 residues. The germline gives CDR1 DFQATT, CDR2 SNEGSKA (reference sequence). CDR3 nucleotides: TGCAATGCTATCCGTTTCAATGAGCAGTTCTTC. It encodes CNAIRFNEQFF.

The chain employs TRBV7-2 and TRBJ2-3; TRBD2 might be the D (5 bases). Germline V lookup: CDR1 SGHTA, CDR2 FQGNSA. The CDR3 sequence is 17 residues long. V was clipped by 1 base and J by 4 bases, with 18 bases between them. The DNA of the CDR3 is TGTGCCAGCAGCTTAGTCGGGTTCGAGCGGCGGTCAGATACGCAGTATTTT. Translation gives CASSLVGFERRSDTQYF. Full variable domain (rest looked up from reference TRBV7-2 and TRBJ2-3): GAGVSQSPSNKVTEKGKDVELRCDPISGHTALYWYRQSLGQGLEFLIYFQGNSAPDKSGLPSDRFSAERTGGSVSTLTIQRTQQEDSAVYLCASSLVGFERRSDTQYFGPGTRLTVL.

In its sample, this clonotype was seen a few times. CDR3 sequence: CASSAQYNEQFF. CDR3 coding DNA: TGCGCCAGCAGCGCGCAATACAATGAGCAGTTCTTC. The chain is built from TRBV5-1 and TRBJ2-1; D is unresolved. Germline V gene data show CDR1 as SGHRS and CDR2 as YFSETQ. Trimming took 4 bases from V and 4 from J, leaving 6 bases between them. The CDR3 runs 12 residues.

A few counts support this clonotype. The chain uses TRBV2 and TRBJ2-7; TRBD1 is a possible D gene (6 bases). The length of the CDR3 is 12 residues. V was shortened by 7 bases and J by 5 bases, with 12 bases between the two germline ends. Germline CDR1 reads SNHLY; CDR2 reads FYNNEI. CDR3 bases: TGTGCCAGCACCCCGGGACAAAACGAGCAGTACTTC. This sequence encodes CASTPGQNEQYF.

This clonotype was detected ten times or more. V gene TRBV20-1 combines with J gene TRBJ2-4, with TRBD2 matching over 7 bases. With 7 bases clipped from V and 1 base from J, the junction kept 4 bases outside the gene matches. The CDR3 is made up of 13 amino acids. CDR1 DFQATT and CDR2 SNEGSKA come from the germline V gene (reference sequence). Written as DNA, the CDR3 is TGCAGTGGGCGGGGGACGGCCAAAAACATTCAGTACTTC. Residues: CSGRGTAKNIQYF.

The chain is built from TRBV12-3 or TRBV12-4 and TRBJ2-3; TRBD2 is a possible D gene (7 bases). The V end lost 5 bases, the J end lost 2 bases, and 14 bases lay between the germline ends. The CDR3 length is 15 residues. The CDR3 spells CASSLYGGPTDTQYF. DNA of the CDR3: TGTGCCAGCAGTCTTTACGGGGGGCCCACAGATACGCAGTATTTT.

V is TRBV29-1 and J is TRBJ1-1; no definite D call. Trimming shortened V by 3 bases and J by 2 bases, and 7 bases separated the two germline ends. Germline lookup yields CDR1 SQVTM and CDR2 ANQGSEA. CDR3 length equals 12 residues. For the CDR3, the DNA is TGCAGCGTTGACCACGGAAACACTGAAGCTTTCTTT. Its translation is CSVDHGNTEAFF.

The rearrangement links TRBV20-1 to TRBJ1-3; no clear D gene. V lost 4 bases and J 0 bases, leaving 10 bases between the germline ends. Germline V gene data show CDR1 as DFQATT and CDR2 as SNEGSKA (reference sequence). The CDR3 extends over 14 amino acids. The CDR3 is CSAKRTRSGNTIYF. Here the CDR3 DNA reads TGCAGTGCTAAGAGGACCCGCTCTGGAAACACCATATATTTT.

The chain carries TRBV24-1 and TRBJ2-2; D might be TRBD1 or TRBD2, each matching 6 bases. CDR3 length: 14 residues. V was cut by 7 bases and J by 4 bases, with 12 bases left in between. The V gene's germline CDR1 is KGHDR and CDR2 SFDVKD. CDR3 DNA: TGTGCCACCAGCGGGGGCGGCGGCACCGGGGAGCTGTTTTTT. As protein: CATSGGGGTGELFF.

A few counts support this clonotype. This rearrangement joins TRBV29-1 to TRBJ2-7, with D possibly matching TRBD2 (5 bases). The CDR3 sequence is 13 residues long. The V and J ends lost 7 bases and 2 bases respectively, with 15 bases between them. CDR1 and CDR2 (germline): SQVTM, ANQGSEA. Here the CDR3 reads CSASKSPPYEQYF. DNA for the CDR3: TGCAGCGCTAGCAAGTCTCCGCCCTACGAGCAGTACTTC.

The chain recombines TRBV6-5 with TRBJ1-1; maybe TRBD1 (5 bases). This CDR3 comprises 14 residues. CDR1 MNHEY and CDR2 SVGAGI come from the germline V gene. Trimming took 5 bases from V and 0 from J, leaving 10 bases between them. CDR3 loop: CASSPRQLNTEAFF. The CDR3 bases are TGTGCCAGCAGTCCTCGACAGTTGAACACTGAAGCTTTCTTT.

The rearrangement uses TRBV5-1 and TRBJ1-4, with D unresolved. CDR1 SGHRS and CDR2 YFSETQ come from the germline V gene. Between the trimmed V and J ends, which lost 4 bases and 5 bases, there was a span of 15 bases. This CDR3 has 15 residues. The CDR3 region is CASSRGERVNEKLFF. The DNA for the CDR3 is TGCGCCAGCAGCCGCGGAGAGCGGGTAAATGAAAAACTGTTTTTT.

This clonotype has a count of ten or more. CDR3 loop: CSVWGSSGNTIYF. CDR3 nucleotides: TGCAGCGTTTGGGGGAGCTCTGGAAACACCATATATTTT. The genes are TRBV29-1 and TRBJ1-3; possibly TRBD1 for D (5 bases). The germline V and J ends were trimmed by 5 bases and 0 bases, with 8 bases remaining between them. This CDR3 has 13 amino acids. Germline CDR1 reads SQVTM; CDR2 reads ANQGSEA.

The chain has TRBV12-3 or TRBV12-4 and TRBJ2-7, with D possibly called TRBD1 or TRBD2 (5 bases each). The CDR3 contains 12 residues. Trimming removed 5 bases at V and 5 bases at J, with 10 bases between. The CDR3 coding sequence is TGTGCCAGCAGTCCTCAGGGAGACGAGCAGTACTTC. Protein sequence: CASSPQGDEQYF.

V gene TRBV15 combines with J gene TRBJ2-5; 7 bases fit TRBD1. The CDR3 has 14 amino acids. V lost 3 bases to trimming and J lost 2 bases; unmatched junction nucleotides: 3. CDR1 and CDR2 from the germline V gene are LNHNV and YYDKDF (reference sequence). CDR3 amino acids: CATSRTGQQETQYF. The CDR3 region has the DNA TGTGCCACCAGCAGGACGGGACAGCAAGAGACCCAGTACTTC.

This clonotype was recorded at least ten times. The chain uses TRBV7-2 and TRBJ1-4, with D possibly being TRBD1 (5 bases). Per the germline V gene, CDR1 is SGHTA and CDR2 is FQGNSA. The V gene lost 5 bases and the J gene lost 4 bases, with 11 bases spanning the gap. This CDR3 is 14 amino acids long. CDR3 residues: CASSPGRNNEKLFF. The CDR3 nucleotides read TGTGCCAGCAGCCCGGGACGGAATAATGAAAAACTGTTTTTT.

This clonotype was picked up a small number of times. The chain combines TRBV6-2 or TRBV6-3 with TRBJ2-7; D unresolved. This CDR3 is built from 12 residues. With 2 bases removed from V and 6 bases from J, the gap between germline ends came to 8 bases. The germline V gene encodes CDR1 MNHEY and CDR2 SVGEGT. The CDR3 reads CASSYGVSEQYV. CDR3 coding DNA: TGTGCCAGCAGTTACGGGGTCTCCGAGCAGTACGTC.

This clonotype was observed a few times. V gene TRBV20-1 combines with J gene TRBJ1-5; D uncertain. Trimming removed 1 base from V and 2 bases from J, with 9 bases in between. The CDR3 totals 14 residues. Germline CDR1 is DFQATT and CDR2 is SNEGSKA (reference sequence). CDR3 sequence (DNA): TGCAGTGCTAGAGTCCCGAACGGCAATCAGCCCCAGCATTTT. This encodes CSARVPNGNQPQHF.

Only a few counts were recorded for this clonotype. The V gene is TRBV15, the J gene TRBJ2-2, with a weak D call TRBD1 (6 bases). The V gene lost 3 bases and the J gene lost 5 bases, with 13 bases spanning the gap. Germline V gene lookup returns CDR1 LNHNV and CDR2 YYDKDF (reference sequence). There are 15 residues in the CDR3. CDR3 residues: CATSRVGGATGELFF. DNA of the CDR3: TGTGCCACCAGCAGGGTAGGGGGTGCTACCGGGGAGCTGTTTTTT. The complete variable domain, with remaining parts taken from reference TRBV15 and TRBJ2-2, reads DAMVIQNPRYQVTQFGKPVTLSCSQTLNHNVMYWYQQKSSQAPKLLFHYYDKDFNNEADTPDNFQSRRPNTSFCFLDIRSPGLGDTAMYLCATSRVGGATGELFFGEGSRLTVL.

This clonotype was found a few times. The chain recombines TRBV12-3 or TRBV12-4 with TRBJ2-1; 8 nucleotides line up with TRBD2. CDR3 length: 15 amino acids. Trimming took 2 bases from V and 9 from J; bases not matched to a gene: 9. The CDR3 DNA reads as TGTGCCAGCAGTTTACTGGCGGGGGGTATCGGTGAGCAGTTCTTC. Protein: CASSLLAGGIGEQFF.

This clonotype was recorded many times. The V call is TRBV6-5, the J call TRBJ2-3; D remains unclear. The germline V gene encodes CDR1 MNHEY and CDR2 SVGAGI. The CDR3 runs to 13 residues. Trimming took 2 bases from V and 3 from J, leaving 6 bases between them. The CDR3 here is CASSYDGTDTQYF. The DNA for the CDR3 is TGTGCCAGCAGTTACGACGGGACAGATACGCAGTATTTT.